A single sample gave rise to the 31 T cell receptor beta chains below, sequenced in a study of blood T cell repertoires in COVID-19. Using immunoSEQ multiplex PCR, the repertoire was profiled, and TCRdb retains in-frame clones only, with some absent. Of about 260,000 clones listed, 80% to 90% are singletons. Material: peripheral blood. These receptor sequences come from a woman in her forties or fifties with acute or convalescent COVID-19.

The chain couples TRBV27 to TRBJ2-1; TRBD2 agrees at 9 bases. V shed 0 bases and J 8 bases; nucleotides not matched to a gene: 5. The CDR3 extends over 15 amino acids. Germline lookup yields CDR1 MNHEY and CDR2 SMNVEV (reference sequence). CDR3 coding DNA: TGTGCCAGCAGTTTATCTGGGACTAGCCGGGATGAGCAGTTCTTC. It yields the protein CASSLSGTSRDEQFF.

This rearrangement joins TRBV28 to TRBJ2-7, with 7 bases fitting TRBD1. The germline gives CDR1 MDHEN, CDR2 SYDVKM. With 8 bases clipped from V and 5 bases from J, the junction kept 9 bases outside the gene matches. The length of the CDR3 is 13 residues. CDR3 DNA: TGTGCCAGCTCCCACAGAGGGGGCAACGAGCAGTACTTC. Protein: CASSHRGGNEQYF.

The CDR3 DNA sequence: TGTGCCAGCAGGCCGTCGGACAGGGGATATGGCTACACCTTC. Translating it yields CASRPSDRGYGYTF. The rearrangement links TRBV6-5 to TRBJ1-2; 9 bases map to TRBD1. The V gene end was trimmed by 6 bases and the J gene end by 5 bases; junction bases not matched to a gene: 7. This CDR3 spans 14 amino acids. CDR1 and CDR2 from the germline V gene are MNHEY and SVGAGI.

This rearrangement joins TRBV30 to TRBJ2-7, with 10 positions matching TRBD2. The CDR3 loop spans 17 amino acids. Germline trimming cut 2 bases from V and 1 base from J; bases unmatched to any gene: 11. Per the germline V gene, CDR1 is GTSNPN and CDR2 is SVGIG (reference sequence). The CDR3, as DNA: TGTGCCTGGAGTCCGGGGGCTAGCGGGAGTTCGTCCTACGAGCAGTACTTC. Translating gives CAWSPGASGSSSYEQYF.

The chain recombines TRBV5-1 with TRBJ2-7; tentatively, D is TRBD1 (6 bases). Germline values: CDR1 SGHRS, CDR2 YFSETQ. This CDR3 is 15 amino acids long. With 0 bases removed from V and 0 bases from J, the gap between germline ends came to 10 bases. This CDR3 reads CASSLGVGGSYEQYF. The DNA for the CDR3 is TGCGCCAGCAGCTTGGGTGTAGGGGGCTCCTACGAGCAGTACTTC. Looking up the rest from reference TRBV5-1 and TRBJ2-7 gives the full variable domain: KAGVTQTPRYLIKTRGQQVTLSCSPISGHRSVSWYQQTPGQGLQFLFEYFSETQRNKGNFPGRFSGRQFSNSRSEMNVSTLELGDSALYLCASSLGVGGSYEQYFGPGTRLTVT.

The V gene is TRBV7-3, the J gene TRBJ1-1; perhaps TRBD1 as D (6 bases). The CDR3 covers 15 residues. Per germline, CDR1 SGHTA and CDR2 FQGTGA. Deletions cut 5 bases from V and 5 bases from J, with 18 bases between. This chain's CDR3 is CASSPSDSRGTEAFF. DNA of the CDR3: TGTGCCAGCAGCCCATCGGACAGTCGGGGAACTGAAGCTTTCTTT.

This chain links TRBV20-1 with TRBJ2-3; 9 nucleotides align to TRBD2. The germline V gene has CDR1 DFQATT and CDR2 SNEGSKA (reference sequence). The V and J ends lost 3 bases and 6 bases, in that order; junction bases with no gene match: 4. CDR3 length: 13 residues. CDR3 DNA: TGCAGTGCTAGTACTAGCGGGTGGGATACGCAGTATTTT. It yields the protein CSASTSGWDTQYF.

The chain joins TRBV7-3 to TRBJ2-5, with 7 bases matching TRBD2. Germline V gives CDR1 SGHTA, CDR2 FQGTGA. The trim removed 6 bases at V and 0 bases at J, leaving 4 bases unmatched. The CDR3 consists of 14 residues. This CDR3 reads CASRSLADQETQYF. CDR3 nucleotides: TGTGCCAGCAGATCTCTAGCGGACCAAGAGACCCAGTACTTC.

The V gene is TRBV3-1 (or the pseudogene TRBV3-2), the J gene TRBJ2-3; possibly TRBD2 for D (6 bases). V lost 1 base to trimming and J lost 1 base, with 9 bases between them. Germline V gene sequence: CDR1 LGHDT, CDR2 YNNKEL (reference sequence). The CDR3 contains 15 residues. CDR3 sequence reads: CASSQAGAGTDTQYF. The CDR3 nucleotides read TGTGCCAGCAGCCAAGCGGGAGCGGGCACAGATACGCAGTATTTT.

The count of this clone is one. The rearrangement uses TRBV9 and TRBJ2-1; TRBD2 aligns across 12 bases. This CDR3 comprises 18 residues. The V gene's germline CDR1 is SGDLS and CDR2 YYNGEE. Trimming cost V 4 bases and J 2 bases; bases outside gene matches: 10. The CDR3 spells CASSQTAPSGRAYNEQFF. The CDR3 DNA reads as TGTGCCAGCAGCCAAACGGCCCCTAGCGGGAGGGCCTACAATGAGCAGTTCTTC.

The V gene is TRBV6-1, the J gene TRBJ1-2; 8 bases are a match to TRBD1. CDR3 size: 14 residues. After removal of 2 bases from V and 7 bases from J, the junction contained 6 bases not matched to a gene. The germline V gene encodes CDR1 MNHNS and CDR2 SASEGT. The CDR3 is CASSEWQGASGYTF. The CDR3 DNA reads TGTGCCAGCAGTGAATGGCAGGGGGCGAGTGGCTACACCTTC.

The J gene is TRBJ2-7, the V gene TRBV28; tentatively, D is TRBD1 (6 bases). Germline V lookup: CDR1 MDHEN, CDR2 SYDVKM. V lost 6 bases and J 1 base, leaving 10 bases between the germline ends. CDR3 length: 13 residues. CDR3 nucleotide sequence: TGTGCCAGCAGATGGACAGTTTCCTACGAGCAGTACTTC. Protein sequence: CASRWTVSYEQYF.

CDR3 bases: TGTGCCAGCAACCTAGCGGGAAGCTACGAGCAGTACTTC. The encoded protein is CASNLAGSYEQYF. The chain couples TRBV12-3 or TRBV12-4 to TRBJ2-7; 9 bases map to TRBD2. J was trimmed by 3 bases and V by 7 bases; bases with no gene match: 4. The length of the CDR3 is 13 residues.

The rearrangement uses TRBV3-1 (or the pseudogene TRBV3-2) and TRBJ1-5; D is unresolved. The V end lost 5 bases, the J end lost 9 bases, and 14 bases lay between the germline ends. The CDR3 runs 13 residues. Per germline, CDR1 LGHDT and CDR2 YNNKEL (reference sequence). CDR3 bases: TGTGCCAGCAGCTCCCGTCGGGGATCGCCCCAGCATTTT. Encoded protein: CASSSRRGSPQHF.

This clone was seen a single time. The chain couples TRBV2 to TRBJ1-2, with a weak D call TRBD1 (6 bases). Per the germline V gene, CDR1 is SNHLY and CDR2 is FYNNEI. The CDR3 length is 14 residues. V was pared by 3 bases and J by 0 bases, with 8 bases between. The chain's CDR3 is CASSDQGTNYGYTF. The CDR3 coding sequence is TGTGCCAGCAGTGACCAGGGGACTAACTATGGCTACACCTTC. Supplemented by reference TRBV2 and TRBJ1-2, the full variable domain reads EPEVTQTPSHQVTQMGQEVILRCVPISNHLYFYWYRQILGQKVEFLVSFYNNEISEKSEIFDDQFSVERPDGSNFTLKIRSTKLEDSAMYFCASSDQGTNYGYTFGSGTRLTVV.

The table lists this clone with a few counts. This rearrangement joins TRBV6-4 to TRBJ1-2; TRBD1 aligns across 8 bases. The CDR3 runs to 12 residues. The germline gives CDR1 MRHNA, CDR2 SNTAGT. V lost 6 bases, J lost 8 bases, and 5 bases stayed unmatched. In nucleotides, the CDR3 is TGTGCCAGCAGGGGGGACAGGTCCGGCTACACCTTC. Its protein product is CASRGDRSGYTF.

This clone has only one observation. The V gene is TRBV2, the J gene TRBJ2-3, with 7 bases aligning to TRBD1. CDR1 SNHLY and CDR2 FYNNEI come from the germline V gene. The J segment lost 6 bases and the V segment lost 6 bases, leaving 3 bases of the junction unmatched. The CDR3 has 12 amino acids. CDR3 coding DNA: TGTGCCAGCAGGAGGGGGCCGGATACGCAGTATTTT. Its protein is CASRRGPDTQYF. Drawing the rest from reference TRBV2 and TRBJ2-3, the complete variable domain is EPEVTQTPSHQVTQMGQEVILRCVPISNHLYFYWYRQILGQKVEFLVSFYNNEISEKSEIFDDQFSVERPDGSNFTLKIRSTKLEDSAMYFCASRRGPDTQYFGPGTRLTVL.

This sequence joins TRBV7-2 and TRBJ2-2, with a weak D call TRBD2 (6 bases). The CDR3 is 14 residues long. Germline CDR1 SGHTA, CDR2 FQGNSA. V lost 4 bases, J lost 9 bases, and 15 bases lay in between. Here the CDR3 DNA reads TGTGCCAGCAGCTGGGCTTTAGCGGATAGGGAGCTGTTTTTT. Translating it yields CASSWALADRELFF.

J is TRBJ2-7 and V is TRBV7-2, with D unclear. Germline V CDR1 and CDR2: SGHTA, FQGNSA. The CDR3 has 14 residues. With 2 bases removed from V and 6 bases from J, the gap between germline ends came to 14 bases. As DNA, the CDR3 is TGTGCCAGCAGCTTATCTCCCATCCTCGGCGAGCAGTACTTC. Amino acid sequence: CASSLSPILGEQYF.

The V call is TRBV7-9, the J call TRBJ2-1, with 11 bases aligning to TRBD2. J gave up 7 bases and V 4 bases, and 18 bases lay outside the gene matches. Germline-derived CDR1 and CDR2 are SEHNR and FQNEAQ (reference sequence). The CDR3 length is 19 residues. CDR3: CASSYPIQRLAGRINEQFF. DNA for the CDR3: TGTGCCAGCAGCTACCCCATCCAGCGACTAGCGGGAAGGATTAATGAGCAGTTCTTC.

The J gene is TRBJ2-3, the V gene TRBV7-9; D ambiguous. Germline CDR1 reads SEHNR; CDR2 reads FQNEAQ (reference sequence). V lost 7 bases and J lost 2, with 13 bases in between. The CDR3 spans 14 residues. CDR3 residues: CASIPAVHTDTQYF. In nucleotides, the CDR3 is TGTGCCAGCATCCCGGCGGTTCACACAGATACGCAGTATTTT.

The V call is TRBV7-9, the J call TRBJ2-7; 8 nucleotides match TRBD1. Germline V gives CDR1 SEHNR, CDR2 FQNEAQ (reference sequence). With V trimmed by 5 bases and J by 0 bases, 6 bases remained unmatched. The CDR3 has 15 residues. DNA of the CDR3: TGTGCCAGCAGCACGGGACAGGTACGCTCCTACGAGCAGTACTTC. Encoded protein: CASSTGQVRSYEQYF.

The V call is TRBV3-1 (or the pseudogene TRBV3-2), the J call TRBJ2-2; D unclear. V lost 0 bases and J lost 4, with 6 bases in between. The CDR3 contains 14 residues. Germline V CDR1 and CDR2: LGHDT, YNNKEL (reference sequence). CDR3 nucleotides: TGTGCCAGCAGCCAAGATCGAGCCACCGGGGAGCTGTTTTTT. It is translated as CASSQDRATGELFF.

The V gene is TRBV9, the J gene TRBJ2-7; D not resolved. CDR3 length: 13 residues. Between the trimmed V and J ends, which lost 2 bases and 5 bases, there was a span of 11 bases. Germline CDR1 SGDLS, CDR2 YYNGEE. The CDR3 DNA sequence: TGTGCCAGCAGCGTCACTCCGAGAAACGAGCAGTACTTC. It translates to CASSVTPRNEQYF.

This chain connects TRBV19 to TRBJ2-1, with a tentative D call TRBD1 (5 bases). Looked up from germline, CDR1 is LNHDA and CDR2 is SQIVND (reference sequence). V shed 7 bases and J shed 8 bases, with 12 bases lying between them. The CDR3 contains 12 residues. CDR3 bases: TGTGCCAGTACTCAGGGAACCTATGAGCAGTTCTTC. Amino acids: CASTQGTYEQFF.

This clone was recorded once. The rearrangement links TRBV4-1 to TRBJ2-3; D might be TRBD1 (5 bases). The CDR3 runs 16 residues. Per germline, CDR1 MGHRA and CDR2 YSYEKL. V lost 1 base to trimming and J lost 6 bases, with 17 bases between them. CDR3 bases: TGCGCCAGCAGCCAAGTACCATTACAGGCATCGGATACGCAGTATTTT. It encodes CASSQVPLQASDTQYF.

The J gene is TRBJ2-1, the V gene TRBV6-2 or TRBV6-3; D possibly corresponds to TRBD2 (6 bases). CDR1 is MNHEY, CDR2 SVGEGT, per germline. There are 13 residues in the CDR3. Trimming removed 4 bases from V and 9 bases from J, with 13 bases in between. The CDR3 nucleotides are TGTGCCAGCAGTTTCGGGACTGGAGCTGAGCAGTTCTTC. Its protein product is CASSFGTGAEQFF.

CDR3 bases: TGTGCCAGCAGCAAAGCCGCGATACTAGCGGGTGCCTACAATGAGCAGTTCTTC. Translation gives CASSKAAILAGAYNEQFF. The rearrangement uses TRBV21-1 and TRBJ2-1; the table calls TRBD2, which could not be checked here. TRBV21-1 is a documented pseudogene. This CDR3 spans 18 amino acids.

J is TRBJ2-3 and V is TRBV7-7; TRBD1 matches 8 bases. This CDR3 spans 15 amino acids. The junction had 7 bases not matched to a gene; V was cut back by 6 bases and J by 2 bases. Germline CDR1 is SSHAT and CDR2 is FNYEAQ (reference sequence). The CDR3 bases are TGTGCCAGCAGTTTGACAGGGGTGGACACAGATACGCAGTATTTT. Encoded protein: CASSLTGVDTDTQYF.

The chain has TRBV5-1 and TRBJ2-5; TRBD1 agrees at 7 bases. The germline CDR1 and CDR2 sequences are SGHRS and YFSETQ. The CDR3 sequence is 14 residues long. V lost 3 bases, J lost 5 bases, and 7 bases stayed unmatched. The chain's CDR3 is CASSSDRVTETQYF. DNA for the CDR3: TGCGCCAGCAGCTCAGACAGGGTGACGGAGACCCAGTACTTC.

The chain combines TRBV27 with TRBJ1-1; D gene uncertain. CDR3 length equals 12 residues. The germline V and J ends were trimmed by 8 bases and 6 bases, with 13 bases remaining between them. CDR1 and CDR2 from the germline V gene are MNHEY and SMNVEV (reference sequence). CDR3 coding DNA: TGTGCCAGCGCGAAAGGCGGTTCTGAAGCTTTCTTT. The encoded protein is CASAKGGSEAFF.